A selection of T cell receptor beta chains follows, all from one sample in a study of blood T cells in healthy people across ages. TCRdb re-analysed the 5' RACE reads in MiXCR, keeping a single row per CDR3 protein. Of around 620,000 distinct CDR3 sequences in the sample, 25% to 30% were seen once. The sample taken for sequencing was blood. Receptors originate from a woman in her 70s in good health. The CDR3 runs from the conserved cysteine through the conserved F or W. The D gene is left open where the match is weak. Clone size, where shown, is once, few, many, or a class for clones that have expanded.

abundance: NA
d_gene: TRBD1
v_gene: TRBV10-3
j_gene: TRBJ1-4
CDR3nt: TGTGCCATCAGTGCCCAGGGGGGTGACGAAAAACTGTTTTTT
CDR3aa: CAISAQGGDEKLFF

abundance: once
d_gene: TRBD1
v_gene: TRBV5-1
j_gene: TRBJ1-3
CDR3nt: TGCGCCAGCAGCGCGGGGGGGACAGGGAAATTTGGAAACACCATATATTTT
CDR3aa: CASSAGGTGKFGNTIYF

abundance: NA
d_gene: NA
v_gene: TRBV3-1
j_gene: TRBJ2-5
CDR3nt: TGTGCCAGCAGCCAAAGGATACGAGGGGTGCAGTACTTC
CDR3aa: CASSQRIRGVQYF

abundance: NA
d_gene: NA
v_gene: TRBV2
j_gene: TRBJ2-3
CDR3nt: TGTGCCAGCAGTGATCCCGGATCCACAGATACGCAGTATTTT
CDR3aa: CASSDPGSTDTQYF

abundance: NA
d_gene: NA
v_gene: TRBV7-2
j_gene: TRBJ1-5
CDR3nt: TGTGCCAGCAGCTTATTGATTGATAGGAATCAGCCCCAGCATTTT
CDR3aa: CASSLLIDRNQPQHF

abundance: NA
d_gene: TRBD1
v_gene: TRBV12-5
j_gene: TRBJ2-3
CDR3nt: TGTGCTAGTGGTTGGACAGGGGGAACAGATACGCAGTATTTT
CDR3aa: CASGWTGGTDTQYF

abundance: NA
d_gene: TRBD2
v_gene: TRBV2
j_gene: TRBJ2-1
CDR3nt: TGTGCCAGCAGTGAAGCGCTGGCCGCGGGGGGGCCATTCTCCTACAATGAGCAGTTCTTC
CDR3aa: CASSEALAAGGPFSYNEQFF

abundance: many
d_gene: TRBD2
v_gene: TRBV6-1
j_gene: TRBJ2-5
CDR3nt: TGTGCCAGCAGTCCCGGGACTAGCGGGGGGGGCGAGGAGACCCAGTACTTC
CDR3aa: CASSPGTSGGGEETQYF

abundance: NA
d_gene: TRBD1
v_gene: TRBV4-1
j_gene: TRBJ2-2
CDR3nt: TGCGCCAGCAGCCAACTGACAGGGGGCGACACCGGGGAGCTGTTTTTT
CDR3aa: CASSQLTGGDTGELFF

abundance: NA
d_gene: TRBD1
v_gene: TRBV3-1
j_gene: TRBJ1-1
CDR3nt: TGTGCCAGCAGCCCGTTCAAGGGGGCGACTGAAGCTTTCTTT
CDR3aa: CASSPFKGATEAFF

abundance: NA
d_gene: NA
v_gene: TRBV7-9
j_gene: TRBJ1-2
CDR3nt: TGTGCCAGCAGCGTGGGGAATCTGGGGGGCTACACCTTC
CDR3aa: CASSVGNLGGYTF

abundance: NA
d_gene: TRBD1
v_gene: TRBV5-6
j_gene: TRBJ1-5
CDR3nt: TGTGCCAGCAGCTCCGCAGGGGGGTATAGCAATCAGCCCCAGCATTTT
CDR3aa: CASSSAGGYSNQPQHF

abundance: few
d_gene: NA
v_gene: TRBV7-7
j_gene: TRBJ2-5
CDR3nt: TGTGCCAGCAGCTTTAGTAAAGGGTCCCAAGAGACCCAGTACTTC
CDR3aa: CASSFSKGSQETQYF

abundance: NA
d_gene: NA
v_gene: TRBV12-3/TRBV12-4
j_gene: TRBJ1-2
CDR3nt: TGTGCCAGCAGTTTTGGGGTGGGAGGCTACACCTTC
CDR3aa: CASSFGVGGYTF

abundance: NA
d_gene: NA
v_gene: TRBV20-1
j_gene: TRBJ1-4
CDR3nt: TGCAGTGCTGAGGGTGTAGGGAAGAGAGAGGCAACTAATGAAAAACTGTTTTTT
CDR3aa: CSAEGVGKREATNEKLFF

abundance: NA
d_gene: TRBD1
v_gene: TRBV5-5
j_gene: TRBJ1-4
CDR3nt: TGTGCCAGCAGCTTGGGGGATGACAGGGCAGTATTCGAAAAACTGTTTTTT
CDR3aa: CASSLGDDRAVFEKLFF

abundance: NA
d_gene: TRBD1
v_gene: TRBV29-1
j_gene: TRBJ1-2
CDR3nt: TGCAGCGTTGTGCAGGGGGTAGAGGATTTGTATGGCTACACCTTC
CDR3aa: CSVVQGVEDLYGYTF

abundance: NA
d_gene: NA
v_gene: TRBV7-2
j_gene: TRBJ2-3
CDR3nt: TGTGCCAGCAGCTCAGGACTAATTGCGAATACGCAGTATTTT
CDR3aa: CASSSGLIANTQYF

abundance: few
d_gene: TRBD1
v_gene: TRBV4-3
j_gene: TRBJ2-2
CDR3nt: TGCGCCAGCAGCCAAGATTGGGGACAGGGGATCACCGGGGAGCTGTTTTTT
CDR3aa: CASSQDWGQGITGELFF

abundance: few
d_gene: TRBD2
v_gene: TRBV7-6
j_gene: TRBJ2-5
CDR3nt: TGTGCCAGCAGCTTAAACCCCCCGGGGGGAGGGGAGACCCAGTACTTC
CDR3aa: CASSLNPPGGGETQYF

abundance: NA
d_gene: TRBD1
v_gene: TRBV18
j_gene: TRBJ2-5
CDR3nt: TGTGCCAGCTCACCACGGACAGGAATTCAAGAGACCCAGTACTTC
CDR3aa: CASSPRTGIQETQYF

abundance: NA
d_gene: NA
v_gene: TRBV20-1
j_gene: TRBJ2-3
CDR3nt: TGCAGTGCCCCGATCGTGGCGGGCCCCCACGATACGCAGTATTTT
CDR3aa: CSAPIVAGPHDTQYF

abundance: NA
d_gene: NA
v_gene: TRBV5-6
j_gene: TRBJ2-7
CDR3nt: TGTGCCAGCAGCTGGCTTACAGGGAGCTCCTACGAGCAGTACTTC
CDR3aa: CASSWLTGSSYEQYF

abundance: NA
d_gene: NA
v_gene: TRBV30
j_gene: TRBJ1-1
CDR3nt: TGTGCCTTGAATACCTACACTGAAGCTTTCTTT
CDR3aa: CALNTYTEAFF

abundance: NA
d_gene: NA
v_gene: TRBV6-2/TRBV6-3
j_gene: TRBJ1-1
CDR3nt: TGTGCCAGCAGTTCAAACAGGCTGGAGAACACTGAAGCTTTCTTT
CDR3aa: CASSSNRLENTEAFF

abundance: few
d_gene: NA
v_gene: TRBV27
j_gene: TRBJ1-1
CDR3nt: TGTGCCAGCAGTTTGCGCAGAGGGGGGAACACTGAAGCTTTCTTT
CDR3aa: CASSLRRGGNTEAFF

abundance: few
d_gene: NA
v_gene: TRBV24-1
j_gene: TRBJ2-1
CDR3nt: TGTGCCACCAGTGGAGCGACAGACAATGAGCAGTTCTTC
CDR3aa: CATSGATDNEQFF

abundance: NA
d_gene: NA
v_gene: TRBV6-5
j_gene: TRBJ1-5
CDR3nt: TGTGCCAGCAGTAGGCAGATCAATCAGCCCCAGCATTTT
CDR3aa: CASSRQINQPQHF

abundance: NA
d_gene: NA
v_gene: TRBV6-5
j_gene: TRBJ1-6
CDR3nt: TGTGCCAGCAGCTACGACAGGATCAAGAATTCACCCCTCCACTTT
CDR3aa: CASSYDRIKNSPLHF

abundance: many
d_gene: NA
v_gene: TRBV5-6
j_gene: TRBJ2-3
CDR3nt: TGTGCCAGCAGCCCCCCCTTGAACAGGGCAGATACGCAGTATTTT
CDR3aa: CASSPPLNRADTQYF

abundance: NA
d_gene: TRBD1
v_gene: TRBV7-3
j_gene: TRBJ1-6
CDR3nt: TGTGCCAGCAGCCAGGGGACAGTTAATTCACCCCTCCACTTT
CDR3aa: CASSQGTVNSPLHF

abundance: few
d_gene: TRBD2
v_gene: TRBV7-2
j_gene: TRBJ2-3
CDR3nt: TGTGCCAGCAGCTTACGTGGTAGCGGGGATGGGAGCACAGATACGCAGTATTTT
CDR3aa: CASSLRGSGDGSTDTQYF

abundance: few
d_gene: TRBD1
v_gene: TRBV3-1
j_gene: TRBJ1-2
CDR3nt: TGTGCCAGCAGCCAAGGGCAGGGGGCACAGGGCTACACCTTC
CDR3aa: CASSQGQGAQGYTF

abundance: NA
d_gene: NA
v_gene: TRBV14
j_gene: TRBJ1-6
CDR3nt: TGTGCCAGCAGCCAAGAGGCCGTCTCCGCCGGACCCCTCCACTTT
CDR3aa: CASSQEAVSAGPLHF

abundance: NA
d_gene: TRBD2
v_gene: TRBV20-1
j_gene: TRBJ2-5
CDR3nt: TGCAGTGCTCCTAAAGCGGGGGAGACCCAGTACTTC
CDR3aa: CSAPKAGETQYF

abundance: NA
d_gene: NA
v_gene: TRBV15
j_gene: TRBJ2-7
CDR3nt: TGTGCCACCAGCAGGCCCGCCGGGGTCAGATTCTCCTACGAGCAGTACTTC
CDR3aa: CATSRPAGVRFSYEQYF

abundance: NA
d_gene: NA
v_gene: TRBV5-5
j_gene: TRBJ1-2
CDR3nt: TGTGCCAGCAGCTTGGAGGGTACTGGGTATAGCTACACCTTC
CDR3aa: CASSLEGTGYSYTF

abundance: NA
d_gene: NA
v_gene: TRBV20-1
j_gene: TRBJ2-4
CDR3nt: TGCAGTGCTAGAGCGAGGGTTTCTAGACAAAACATTCAGTACTTC
CDR3aa: CSARARVSRQNIQYF

abundance: NA
d_gene: TRBD1
v_gene: TRBV3-1
j_gene: TRBJ1-2
CDR3nt: TGTGCCAGCAGCCAAGGGGACAGGGCTAACTATGGCTACACCTTC
CDR3aa: CASSQGDRANYGYTF

abundance: few
d_gene: NA
v_gene: TRBV7-9
j_gene: TRBJ1-4
CDR3nt: TGTGCCAGCAGCATCTTGGGGTCTGGGGAAAAACTGTTTTTT
CDR3aa: CASSILGSGEKLFF

abundance: NA
d_gene: TRBD2
v_gene: TRBV5-1
j_gene: TRBJ2-2
CDR3nt: TGCGCCAGCAGCCGAACCTCAGCGGGAGACACCGGGGAGCTGTTTTTT
CDR3aa: CASSRTSAGDTGELFF

abundance: NA
d_gene: TRBD2
v_gene: TRBV7-3
j_gene: TRBJ2-5
CDR3nt: TGTGCCAGCAGCGCGACTAGCGAAGAGACCCAGTACTTC
CDR3aa: CASSATSEETQYF

abundance: NA
d_gene: TRBD2
v_gene: TRBV10-3
j_gene: TRBJ2-3
CDR3nt: TGTGCCATCAGTGAGTTGCCTAGCGGGGGCACAGATACGCAGTATTTT
CDR3aa: CAISELPSGGTDTQYF